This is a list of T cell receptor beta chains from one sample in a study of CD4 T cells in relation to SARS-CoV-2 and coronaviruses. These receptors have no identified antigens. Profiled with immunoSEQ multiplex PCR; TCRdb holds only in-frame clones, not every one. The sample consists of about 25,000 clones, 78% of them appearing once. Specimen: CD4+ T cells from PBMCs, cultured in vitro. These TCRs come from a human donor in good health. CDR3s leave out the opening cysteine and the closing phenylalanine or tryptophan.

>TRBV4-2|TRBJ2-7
ASSQDRSGRSYEQY
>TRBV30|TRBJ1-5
AWSDGDRGLGDSNQPQH
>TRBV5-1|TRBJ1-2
ASSLDLVTAINYGYT
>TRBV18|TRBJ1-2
ASSPPGQDYGYT
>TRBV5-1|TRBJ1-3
ASSLETMVPGNTIY
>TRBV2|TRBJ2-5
ASMRSVTQY
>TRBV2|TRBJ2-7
ASRGTGLEQY
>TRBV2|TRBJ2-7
ASSGAGLLTSYEQY
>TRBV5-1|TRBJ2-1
ASSTAPPGEQF
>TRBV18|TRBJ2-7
ASSPRYSGSHEQY
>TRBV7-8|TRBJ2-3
ASTGGVPGSTDTQY
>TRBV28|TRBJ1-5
ASSPRFIYSNQPQH